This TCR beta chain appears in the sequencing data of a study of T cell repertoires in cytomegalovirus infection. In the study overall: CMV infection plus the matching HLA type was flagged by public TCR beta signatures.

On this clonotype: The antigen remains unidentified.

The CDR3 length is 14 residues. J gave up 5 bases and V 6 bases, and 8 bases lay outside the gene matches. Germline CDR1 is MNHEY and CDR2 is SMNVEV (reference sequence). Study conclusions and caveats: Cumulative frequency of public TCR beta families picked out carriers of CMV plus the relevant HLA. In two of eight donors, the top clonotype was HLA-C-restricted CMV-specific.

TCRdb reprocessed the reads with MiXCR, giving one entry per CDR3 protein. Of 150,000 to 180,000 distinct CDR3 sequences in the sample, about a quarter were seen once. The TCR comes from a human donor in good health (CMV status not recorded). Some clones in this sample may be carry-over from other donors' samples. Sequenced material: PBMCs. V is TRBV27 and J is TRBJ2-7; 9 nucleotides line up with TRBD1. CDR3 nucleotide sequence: TGTGCCAGCAGCCCACAGGGGGCAAAGGACGAGCAGTACTTC. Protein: CASSPQGAKDEQYF.